This TCR beta chain was captured in a study of control samples from healthy donors and cancer patients. This CDR3 has 16 amino acids. The method was immunoSEQ multiplex PCR; TCRdb's version includes in-frame clones alone and lacks a portion of them. The sample yields tens of thousands of clones, about 93% seen once. This receptor was identified in a woman under 30 in good health. This chain joins TRBV1 and TRBJ1-1. TRBV1 has pseudogene status. Specimen: blood. CDR3 in DNA: TGCACCAGCAGCCAAGAAGGCATGGGTCGTTACACTGAAGCTTTCTTT. As protein: CTSSQEGMGRYTEAFF.